These 9 T cell receptor beta chains came from one sample sequenced in a study of long-term antiretroviral therapy in people with HIV. The assay used was immunoSEQ (version v3.0), run at survey level. TCRdb's table, derived via immunoSEQ multiplex PCR, lists solely in-frame clones and lacks some. Of about 20,000 clones listed, around four fifths are singletons. Here the sequenced sample was unsorted PBMCs, taken less than 6 years after starting antiretroviral therapy. The receptor set was obtained from a man aged 30-40 years with HIV.

The genes are TRBV15 and TRBJ1-6; D gene ambiguous. Looked up from germline, CDR1 is LNHNV and CDR2 is YYDKDF (reference sequence). This CDR3 is 16 amino acids long. V was trimmed by 0 bases and J by 4 bases, leaving 10 bases between them. The CDR3 nucleotides are TGTGCCACCAGCAGAGATCCTAGACGGTATAATTCACCCCTCCACTTT. This gives the protein CATSRDPRRYNSPLHF.

This chain uses TRBV6-6 with TRBJ1-2; D gene uncertain. V lost 2 bases and J 0 bases, leaving 10 bases between the germline ends. This CDR3 region has 15 residues. The germline V gene encodes CDR1 MNHNY and CDR2 SVGAGI (reference sequence). The CDR3 is CASSYIQTTNYGYTF. CDR3 bases: TGTGCCAGCAGTTACATACAGACAACTAACTATGGCTACACCTTC.

The rearrangement joins TRBV4-1 to TRBJ1-1; no clear D gene. V lost 1 base and J 3 bases, leaving 15 bases between the germline ends. The germline V gene has CDR1 MGHRA and CDR2 YSYEKL. The CDR3 sequence is 16 residues long. The CDR3 loop is CASSQASQRSYTEAFF. Written as DNA, the CDR3 is TGCGCCAGCAGCCAAGCGTCGCAGCGGAGTTACACTGAAGCTTTCTTT.

CDR3 in amino acids: CASYRDGQGEKLFF. CDR3 in DNA: TGTGCCAGCTACCGGGACGGCCAGGGGGAAAAACTGTTTTTT. The rearrangement links TRBV6-6 to TRBJ1-4; possible D gene TRBD1, 6 bases. Trimming shortened V by 8 bases and J by 8 bases, and 18 bases separated the two germline ends. The V gene's germline CDR1 is MNHNY and CDR2 SVGAGI (reference sequence). This CDR3 has 14 residues.

The chain employs TRBV7-2 and TRBJ2-1; D ambiguous. Germline V CDR1 and CDR2: SGHTA, FQGNSA. The V and J ends lost 6 bases and 10 bases respectively, with 10 bases between them. The CDR3 covers 11 residues. CDR3: CASSLLEEQFF. The DNA of the CDR3 is TGTGCCAGCAGTTTACTGGAGGAGCAGTTCTTC.

This clone was found once. The rearrangement uses TRBV7-9 and TRBJ1-1; the D is unclear. V was shortened by 2 bases and J by 4 bases, with 14 bases between the two germline ends. Germline assignment: CDR1 SEHNR and CDR2 FQNEAQ (reference sequence). This CDR3 comprises 15 residues. For the CDR3, the DNA is TGTGCCAGCAGCTTACTGGGGATTGGTGGCACTGAAGCTTTCTTT. Its protein is CASSLLGIGGTEAFF.

This rearrangement joins TRBV2 to TRBJ1-5; TRBD1 might be the D (6 bases). Germline CDR1 is SNHLY and CDR2 is FYNNEI. CDR3 length equals 16 residues. V was trimmed by 7 bases and J by 7 bases, leaving 23 bases between them. The CDR3 reads CASTTKRGPLWQPQHF. CDR3 nucleotide sequence: TGTGCCAGCACCACCAAACGGGGGCCTCTATGGCAGCCCCAGCATTTT. The full variable domain, its missing parts supplied by reference TRBV2 and TRBJ1-5, is EPEVTQTPSHQVTQMGQEVILRCVPISNHLYFYWYRQILGQKVEFLVSFYNNEISEKSEIFDDQFSVERPDGSNFTLKIRSTKLEDSAMYFCASTTKRGPLWQPQHFGDGTRLSIL.

CDR3 residues: CASSVGGRDHEQYF. Written as DNA, the CDR3 is TGTGCCAGCAGCGTAGGCGGGAGGGACCACGAGCAGTACTTC. The rearrangement uses TRBV9 and TRBJ2-7; 9 bases match TRBD2. The CDR3 is made up of 14 amino acids. V lost 0 bases to trimming and J lost 5 bases; unmatched junction nucleotides: 3. The germline V gene encodes CDR1 SGDLS and CDR2 YYNGEE.

The V and J genes are TRBV28 and TRBJ1-5, with no clear D. CDR3 size: 11 residues. CDR1 is MDHEN, CDR2 SYDVKM, per germline. The V gene lost 7 bases and the J gene lost 15 bases, with 16 bases spanning the gap. Here the CDR3 DNA reads TGTGCCAGCACCCTAGCGGGGTTCAGGCATTTT. It translates to CASTLAGFRHF.